The 3 T cell receptor beta chains reported below all come from one sample, sequenced in a study of identical twins. TCRdb re-derived calls from the 5' RACE reads in MiXCR, one entry per CDR3 protein. The sample yields about 700,000 distinct CDR3 sequences, 6.1% seen once. The sample taken for sequencing was naive T cells sorted from blood. These receptors were obtained from a man aged 18 to 29 in good health.

This clonotype was observed a handful of times. CDR3 sequence (DNA): TGTGCCAGCAGGGTATTTCTGGGCACTGAAGCTTTCTTT. It translates to CASRVFLGTEAFF. This chain joins TRBV6-2 or TRBV6-3 and TRBJ1-1, with unresolved D. There are 13 residues in the CDR3. V was cut by 6 bases and J by 4 bases, with 12 bases left in between. CDR1 and CDR2 from the germline V gene are MNHEY and SVGEGT.

This sequence joins TRBV18 and TRBJ2-3; TRBD2 matches at 11 bases. There are 14 residues in the CDR3. Germline V lookup: CDR1 KGHSH, CDR2 LQKENI. With V trimmed by 2 bases and J by 6 bases, 1 base remained unmatched. For the CDR3, the DNA is TGTGCCAGCTCACCAACTAGCGGGAGCGATACGCAGTATTTT. It is translated as CASSPTSGSDTQYF.

This clonotype was observed many times. The CDR3 region has the DNA TGTGCCACCAGTGACCTACTAGGGAGCGGGAGTCCCCATAGCACAGATACGCAGTATTTT. This encodes CATSDLLGSGSPHSTDTQYF. The rearrangement joins TRBV24-1 to TRBJ2-3; TRBD2 agrees at 8 bases. Trimming removed 4 bases from V and 0 bases from J; junction bases left unmatched: 17. This CDR3 contains 20 residues. Germline V gives CDR1 KGHDR, CDR2 SFDVKD.